The present T cell receptor (beta chain) was sequenced within a study of glioma-infiltrating T cells after dendritic cell vaccination. CDR3 length: 14 amino acids. Germline V lookup: CDR1 LNHDA, CDR2 SQIVND (reference sequence). Trimming took 7 bases from V and 9 from J, leaving 19 bases between them. Amplification used 60 V beta primers and 13 J beta primers. Only in-frame clones appear in the TCRdb table, and some are missing; sequencing was by immunoSEQ multiplex PCR. This sample has some 90,000 clones; about 81% occur once, and the top ten carry approximately 2.1%. The time point was: after dendritic cell vaccination, including at tumor progression/relapse.

The chain joins TRBV19 to TRBJ1-5; tentatively, D is TRBD1 (6 bases). This sequence was found in a human donor with glioblastoma. Material: blood, obtained after dendritic cell vaccination. In DNA form, the CDR3 reads TGTGCCAGTAATTCTACAGGGCTCGTCGCGCCCCAGCATTTT. This gives the protein CASNSTGLVAPQHF.